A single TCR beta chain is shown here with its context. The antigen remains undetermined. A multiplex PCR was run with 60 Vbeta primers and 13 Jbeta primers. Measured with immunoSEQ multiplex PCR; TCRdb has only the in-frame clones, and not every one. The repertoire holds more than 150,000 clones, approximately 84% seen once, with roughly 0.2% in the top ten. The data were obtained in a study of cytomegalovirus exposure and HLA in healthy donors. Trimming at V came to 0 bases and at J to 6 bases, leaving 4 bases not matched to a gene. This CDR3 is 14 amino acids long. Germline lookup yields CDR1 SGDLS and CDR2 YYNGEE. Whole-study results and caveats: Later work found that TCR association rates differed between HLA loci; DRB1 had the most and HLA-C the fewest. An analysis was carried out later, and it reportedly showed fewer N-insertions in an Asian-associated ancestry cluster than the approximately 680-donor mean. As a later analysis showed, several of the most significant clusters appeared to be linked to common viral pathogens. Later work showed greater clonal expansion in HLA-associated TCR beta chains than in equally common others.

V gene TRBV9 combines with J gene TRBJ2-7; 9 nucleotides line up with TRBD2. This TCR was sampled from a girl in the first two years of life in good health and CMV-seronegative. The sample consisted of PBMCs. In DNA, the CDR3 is TGTGCCAGCAGCGTAGATATTAGCGGGAGCGAGCAGTACTTC. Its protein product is CASSVDISGSEQYF.